A selection of T cell receptor beta chains follows, all from one sample in a study of T cells in Graves' hyperthyroidism and ophthalmopathy. Via MiXCR, TCRdb re-called the multiplex PCR reads, giving one row per CDR3 protein. The table shows 400,000 to 450,000 distinct CDR3 sequences, with roughly 14% occurring only once. Sequencing used blood. The receptors originated from a young man with Graves' ophthalmopathy. Both conserved end residues are part of each CDR3. Each record gives: V gene, D gene, clone size, J gene, CDR3 DNA, CDR3 protein. D genes are given only for firm matches. Only part of the rows carry a size: once, few, many, or a class if the clone is expanded.

TRBV19	TRBD1	.	TRBJ2-2	TGTGCCAGTAGTATAATGGGACAGGGGGTCCCCGGGGAGCTGTTTTTT	CASSIMGQGVPGELFF
TRBV11-3	.	few	TRBJ2-5	TGTGCCAGCAGCTCCATGAAAGAGGCCCAGTACTTC	CASSSMKEAQYF
TRBV4-1	TRBD1	many	TRBJ2-7	TGCGCCAGCAGCCAGAGACAGGGGGCGCGGGACGAGCAGTACTTC	CASSQRQGARDEQYF
TRBV9	.	many	TRBJ1-2	TGTGCCAGCAGCCCCCGGGAAGGAGCCAGTTCTAACTATGGCTACACCTTC	CASSPREGASSNYGYTF
TRBV30	.	many	TRBJ2-7	TGTGCCTGGAGTGTATCGCGCGAGCAGTACTTC	CAWSVSREQYF
TRBV20-1	TRBD2	.	TRBJ2-5	TGCAGTGCTTGGACTAGCGGGGCCGAGACCCAGTACTTC	CSAWTSGAETQYF
TRBV7-9	TRBD1	.	TRBJ1-1	TGTGCCAGCAGCGGGGACAGGGGGCACGGTGAAGCTTTCTTT	CASSGDRGHGEAFF
TRBV2	.	many	TRBJ2-1	TGTGCCAGCAGGCAGAGGTACAATGAGCAGTTCTTC	CASRQRYNEQFF
TRBV18	.	many	TRBJ1-1	TGTGCCAGCTCACTACAGGCCATGAACACTGAAGCTTTCTTT	CASSLQAMNTEAFF
TRBV14	.	many	TRBJ2-7	TGTGCCAGCAGCCAAGACGGGGTGACCTACGAGCAGTACTTC	CASSQDGVTYEQYF
TRBV24-1	.	few	TRBJ2-3	TGTGCCACCAGGGCCCCCCGAACAGATACGCAGTATTTT	CATRAPRTDTQYF
TRBV11-3	.	many	TRBJ2-1	TGTGCCAGCAGCCGAGTGGGGGGAAGCTCCTACAATGAGCAGTTCTTC	CASSRVGGSSYNEQFF
TRBV4-1	TRBD1	.	TRBJ2-7	TGCGCCAGCAGCCAAGGTTTCTGGACAGGGCTTACCTACGAGCAGTACTTC	CASSQGFWTGLTYEQYF
TRBV12-3/TRBV12-4	TRBD2	many	TRBJ2-1	TGTGCCAGCAGGGTAGCGGGGGGGGGAGGTGAGCAGTTCTTC	CASRVAGGGGEQFF